One and the same sample provided the 3 T cell receptor beta chains below, sequenced in a study of identical twins' blood T cells. TCRdb processed the 5' RACE reads anew with MiXCR; each CDR3 protein has one entry. The data hold roughly 380,000 distinct CDR3 sequences, with roughly 31% observed a single time. The material sequenced was PBMCs. The receptors originated from a woman aged 18 to 49 in good health.

This clonotype was detected only a few times. The V and J genes are TRBV7-9 and TRBJ1-1, with TRBD1 matching 7 bases. Looked up from germline, CDR1 is SEHNR and CDR2 is FQNEAQ (reference sequence). After removal of 5 bases from V and 0 bases from J, the junction contained 6 bases not matched to a gene. This CDR3 spans 15 amino acids. The CDR3 nucleotides read TGTGCCAGCAGCCTCATGGGGACAGTGAACACTGAAGCTTTCTTT. The encoded protein is CASSLMGTVNTEAFF.

This clonotype was recorded at least ten times. The V call is TRBV12-5, the J call TRBJ2-4; weak D call: TRBD2 (5 bases). Trimming left V 0 bases short and J 0 bases short, with 15 bases between. CDR1 is LGHNT and CDR2 is FRNRAP in the germline V gene. The CDR3 totals 18 residues. The CDR3 nucleotides are TGTGCTAGTGGTTTGGTACTAGATGGGTACTTAGCCAAAAACATTCAGTACTTC. Translating gives CASGLVLDGYLAKNIQYF.

This clonotype has more than one count but fewer than ten. The rearrangement uses TRBV6-6 and TRBJ1-3, with no clear D. V lost 1 base to trimming and J lost 0 bases, with 7 bases between them. This CDR3 has 15 residues. Germline V lookup: CDR1 MNHNY, CDR2 SVGAGI (reference sequence). The CDR3 DNA is TGTGCCAGCAGTTACTACAAAAGCTCTGGAAACACCATATATTTT. Protein product: CASSYYKSSGNTIYF.